The T cell receptor (beta chain) under discussion was sequenced for a study of blood T cell repertoires in COVID-19. Study background: Sites across the United States, Italy and Spain contributed samples from acute and convalescent COVID-19.

Authors' processing steps: The authors estimated nucleated cell counts from reference gene primer amplification. TCRdb keeps only in-frame clones here, not all; method: immunoSEQ multiplex PCR. That table furnishes V, J and clone size, whereas the DNA furnished D and trimming. The sample yields 150,000 to 200,000 clones, 81% seen once. V lost 3 bases to trimming and J lost 0 bases, with 18 bases between them. From germline, CDR1 is DFQATT and CDR2 SNEGSKA (reference sequence). This CDR3 comprises 16 residues. Sequences were obtained from peripheral blood. This TCR came from a woman aged 80 or older with COVID-19, enrolled during active disease. The chain couples TRBV20-1 to TRBJ2-7; possibly TRBD1 for D (6 bases). The chain's CDR3 is CSASGGLGTSSYEQYF. The CDR3 DNA reads TGCAGTGCTAGTGGCGGACTGGGGACAAGCTCCTACGAGCAGTACTTC.